The 2 T cell receptor beta chains below were found in one sample sequenced in a study of blood T cell repertoires in COVID-19. Libraries were prepared by immunoSEQ multiplex PCR; TCRdb keeps only in-frame clonotypes and omits some of them. The sample consists of about 210,000 clones, 92% of them appearing once. Sequenced sample: peripheral blood. These receptors originate from a man between 25 and 39 years old with acute or convalescent COVID-19.

V usage is TRBV7-9 and J usage is TRBJ2-3, with no clear D. V lost 6 bases, J lost 3 bases, and 13 bases lay in between. The length of the CDR3 is 14 residues. The germline CDR1 and CDR2 sequences are SEHNR and FQNEAQ (reference sequence). In nucleotides, the CDR3 is TGTGCCAGCAGTAGACGCTCGACAACAGATACGCAGTATTTT. Amino acid sequence: CASSRRSTTDTQYF.

This clone turned up a few times. The chain uses TRBV20-1 and TRBJ2-7; D is unresolved. The CDR3 has 11 amino acids. Deletions cut 4 bases from V and 7 bases from J, with 11 bases between. Per germline, CDR1 DFQATT and CDR2 SNEGSKA (reference sequence). CDR3 region: CSATNTEEQYF. The CDR3 DNA is TGCAGTGCTACAAATACTGAAGAGCAGTACTTC.